What follows are 26 T cell receptor beta chains derived from one specimen sequenced in a study of blood T cell repertoires in COVID-19. Method: immunoSEQ multiplex PCR; TCRdb's copy keeps in-frame clones and lacks some. Of fewer than 300,000 clones listed, more than 70% were seen once; the top ten hold 2% to 2.5%. The sequencing sample was made of peripheral blood. The receptors derive from a woman between 50 and 59 years old with acute or convalescent COVID-19.

This clone came up a few times. This rearrangement joins TRBV5-1 to TRBJ2-2; D not resolved. The CDR3 runs 13 residues. V was pared by 6 bases and J by 4 bases, with 10 bases between. Germline loops: CDR1 SGHRS, CDR2 YFSETQ. This CDR3 is CASTLDFTGELFF. Written as DNA, the CDR3 is TGCGCCAGCACGCTCGACTTCACCGGGGAGCTGTTTTTT.

This chain uses TRBV27 with TRBJ2-7; TRBD1 might be the D (5 bases). This CDR3 has 15 amino acids. The V and J ends lost 5 bases and 3 bases respectively, with 17 bases between them. CDR1 is MNHEY and CDR2 is SMNVEV in the germline V gene (reference sequence). DNA of the CDR3: TGTGCCAGCAGTCCCAATGGGGCCACGGACTACGAGCAGTACTTC. Translated, it gives CASSPNGATDYEQYF.

The chain recombines TRBV28 with TRBJ1-1; no clear D gene. This CDR3 is built from 13 residues. V dropped 3 bases and J dropped 1 base, with 6 bases sitting between them. The V gene's germline CDR1 is MDHEN and CDR2 SYDVKM. The CDR3 here is CASSFSWNTEAFF. CDR3 in DNA: TGTGCCAGCAGTTTTTCGTGGAACACTGAAGCTTTCTTT.

V and J are TRBV5-5 and TRBJ2-5, with TRBD1 as a possible D gene (5 bases). This CDR3 spans 18 amino acids. The V end was cut by 0 bases, the J end by 4 bases, with 22 bases between. The V gene's germline CDR1 is SGHKS and CDR2 YYEKEE (reference sequence). The CDR3 nucleotides read TGTGCCAGCAGCTTGGCCATTCTAGGGCAGGGTAGAGGAGAGACCCAGTACTTC. Its translation is CASSLAILGQGRGETQYF.

The sample holds one count of this clone. This chain links TRBV30 with TRBJ2-3, with 10 bases matching TRBD2. J was trimmed by 4 bases and V by 2 bases; bases with no gene match: 3. CDR3 length: 14 residues. Germline CDR1 and CDR2: GTSNPN and SVGIG (reference sequence). The CDR3 spells CAWSWTSGSDTQYF. The DNA for the CDR3 is TGTGCCTGGAGTTGGACTAGCGGCTCAGATACGCAGTATTTT.

The V and J genes are TRBV4-2 and TRBJ1-5, with D unresolved. Germline V gene sequence: CDR1 LGHNA, CDR2 YNFKEQ. The CDR3 sequence is 14 residues long. V lost 1 base and J lost 5, with 9 bases in between. The CDR3 loop reads CASSQGREDQPQHF. In nucleotides, the CDR3 is TGTGCCAGCAGCCAAGGGAGGGAGGATCAGCCCCAGCATTTT.

This clone has a single count. The chain combines TRBV6-5 with TRBJ1-2; TRBD1 is a possible D gene (6 bases). Germline CDR1 reads MNHEY; CDR2 reads SVGAGI. The CDR3 is 14 residues long. V lost 8 bases and J lost 4, with 17 bases in between. The CDR3 is CASGNTQGSYGYTF. The CDR3 DNA reads as TGTGCCAGCGGGAACACACAGGGTTCCTATGGCTACACCTTC.

The CDR3: CASSFGTGGTPLHF. In DNA, the CDR3 is TGTGCCAGCAGTTTCGGGACAGGGGGCACACCCCTCCACTTT. The V call is TRBV3-1 (or the pseudogene TRBV3-2), the J call TRBJ1-6, with TRBD1 matching over 12 bases. The germline CDR1 and CDR2 sequences are LGHDT and YNNKEL (reference sequence). Trimming cost V 6 bases and J 11 bases; bases outside gene matches: 5. The CDR3 extends over 14 amino acids.

This clone was observed a single time. The V and J genes are TRBV6-4 and TRBJ1-5; no firm D call. CDR3 length equals 13 residues. From germline, CDR1 is MRHNA and CDR2 SNTAGT. The V end lost 6 bases, the J end lost 0 bases, and 6 bases lay between the germline ends. The CDR3: CASSSNSNQPQHF. CDR3 DNA sequence: TGTGCCAGCAGCAGTAATAGCAATCAGCCCCAGCATTTT.

This rearrangement joins TRBV7-3 to TRBJ2-2, with TRBD2 matching over 9 bases. Germline trimming cut 5 bases from V and 7 bases from J; bases unmatched to any gene: 14. From germline, CDR1 is SGHTA and CDR2 FQGTGA. The CDR3 is made up of 17 amino acids. DNA for the CDR3: TGTGCCAGCAGCCTTCAGGGGTCTAGCGGGATTCACGGGGAGCTGTTTTTT. Translating it yields CASSLQGSSGIHGELFF.

The V and J genes are TRBV9 and TRBJ2-1, with TRBD2 matching 11 bases. With V trimmed by 3 bases and J by 5 bases, 10 bases remained unmatched. In germline, CDR1 is SGDLS, CDR2 YYNGEE. This CDR3 has 17 residues. Here the CDR3 reads CASSGGAGTSGNNEQFF. CDR3 DNA sequence: TGTGCCAGCAGCGGAGGGGCCGGGACTAGCGGAAACAATGAGCAGTTCTTC.

Written as DNA, the CDR3 is TGTGCCAGCAGTACCCCGACTAGCACAGATACGCAGTATTTT. It specifies CASSTPTSTDTQYF. The chain couples TRBV2 to TRBJ2-3; D remains unclear. The CDR3 extends over 14 amino acids. Germline lookup yields CDR1 SNHLY and CDR2 FYNNEI. V lost 5 bases and J lost 0, with 9 bases in between.

The chain employs TRBV6-5 and TRBJ2-7, with 12 bases identical to TRBD1. The V gene end was trimmed by 5 bases and the J gene end by 4 bases; junction bases not matched to a gene: 3. Looked up from germline, CDR1 is MNHEY and CDR2 is SVGAGI. This CDR3 has 14 residues. CDR3 sequence: CASSKGQGAYEQYF. The CDR3 DNA reads as TGTGCCAGCAGTAAGGGACAGGGGGCTTACGAGCAGTACTTC.

V usage is TRBV3-1 (or the pseudogene TRBV3-2) and J usage is TRBJ2-5; possible D gene TRBD2, 7 bases. Germline V gives CDR1 LGHDT, CDR2 YNNKEL (reference sequence). This CDR3 is 14 amino acids long. Trimming shortened V by 0 bases and J by 5 bases, and 10 bases separated the two germline ends. CDR3 bases: TGTGCCAGCAGCCAAGACGGGGGGCAGGAGACCCAGTACTTC. It translates to CASSQDGGQETQYF.

This clone has only a few counts. The chain recombines TRBV12-3 or TRBV12-4 with TRBJ1-3; unclear D gene. V gave up 2 bases and J gave up 8 bases, with 10 bases separating them. The CDR3 spans 13 residues. Written as DNA, the CDR3 is TGTGCCAGCAGTTTACTCTCGCGGGACACCATATATTTT. This gives the protein CASSLLSRDTIYF.

CDR3 sequence reads: CASSLHPGLAGVDEQFF. The CDR3 DNA reads as TGTGCCAGCAGCCTCCATCCGGGACTAGCGGGAGTTGATGAGCAGTTCTTC. The chain joins TRBV7-3 to TRBJ2-1; 14 bases line up with TRBD2. The CDR3 length is 17 residues. The J segment lost 8 bases and the V segment lost 5 bases, leaving 11 bases of the junction unmatched. Germline loops: CDR1 SGHTA, CDR2 FQGTGA.

This chain joins TRBV5-8 and TRBJ2-7, with TRBD1 identical over 9 bases. CDR3 size: 15 residues. The germline gives CDR1 SGHTS, CDR2 YDEGEE. Trimming removed 4 bases from V and 1 base from J; junction bases left unmatched: 6. CDR3 in DNA: TGTGCCAGCAGCCGAACAGGGGGCGGGTCCTACGAGCAGTACTTC. As protein: CASSRTGGGSYEQYF.

The chain combines TRBV6-2 or TRBV6-3 with TRBJ2-1, with 8 bases that match TRBD2. Germline loops: CDR1 MNHEY, CDR2 SVGEGT. V dropped 2 bases and J dropped 1; count of bases not matched to a gene: 10. There are 18 residues in the CDR3. This CDR3 reads CASSYPAASGLSYNEQFF. As DNA, the CDR3 is TGTGCCAGCAGTTACCCGGCGGCTAGCGGGCTATCCTACAATGAGCAGTTCTTC.

The chain links TRBV7-2 to TRBJ1-5, with D uncertain. The germline CDR1 and CDR2 sequences are SGHTA and FQGNSA. The V gene lost 0 bases and the J gene lost 3 bases, with 6 bases spanning the gap. The CDR3 is 14 residues long. CDR3 DNA sequence: TGTGCCAGCAGCTTAGCGCAGATCAATCAGCCCCAGCATTTT. This codes for CASSLAQINQPQHF.

This clone was detected only once. The chain has TRBV5-1 and TRBJ2-7; TRBD2 matches at 11 bases. Germline trimming cut 1 base from V and 3 bases from J; bases unmatched to any gene: 6. The CDR3 length is 16 residues. Germline values: CDR1 SGHRS, CDR2 YFSETQ. The CDR3 nucleotides are TGCGCCAGCAGCTTGACGACTAGCGGGAAATTCTACGAGCAGTACTTC. It specifies CASSLTTSGKFYEQYF.

The chain is built from TRBV19 and TRBJ1-1, with D possibly TRBD1 on 5 matching bases. The V end lost 7 bases, the J end lost 11 bases, and 14 bases lay between the germline ends. Germline CDR1 is LNHDA and CDR2 is SQIVND (reference sequence). This CDR3 is built from 11 residues. The CDR3 nucleotides are TGTGCCAGTAATGATGGGGGGGTGGCTTTCTTT. Encoded protein: CASNDGGVAFF.

This chain connects TRBV6-6 to TRBJ2-7; TRBD1 aligns across 7 bases. CDR1 and CDR2 from the germline V gene are MNHNY and SVGAGI (reference sequence). V lost 6 bases and J lost 0; bases outside the gene matches: 8. The CDR3 spans 15 residues. The CDR3 is CASSPDRASSYEQYF. For the CDR3, the DNA is TGTGCCAGCAGCCCCGACAGGGCCAGCTCCTACGAGCAGTACTTC.

The genes are TRBV7-9 and TRBJ1-2, with D unclear. With 1 base removed from V and 2 bases from J, the gap between germline ends came to 8 bases. The CDR3 runs to 14 residues. Germline CDR1 and CDR2: SEHNR and FQNEAQ (reference sequence). The DNA for the CDR3 is TGTGCCAGCAGCTTAGGTCAGGCGAACTATGGCTACACCTTC. Translating gives CASSLGQANYGYTF.

The genes are TRBV19 and TRBJ1-6, with 7 bases matching TRBD1. V shed 6 bases, J shed 3 bases, and the junction held 5 bases outside the gene matches. Germline V lookup: CDR1 LNHDA, CDR2 SQIVND (reference sequence). The CDR3 is made up of 15 amino acids. CDR3: CASRGTAYYNSPLHF. In nucleotides, the CDR3 is TGTGCCAGTAGGGGGACAGCCTACTATAATTCACCCCTCCACTTT. The whole variable domain, remainder taken from reference TRBV19 and TRBJ1-6, is DGGITQSPKYLFRKEGQNVTLSCEQNLNHDAMYWYRQDPGQGLRLIYYSQIVNDFQKGDIAEGYSVSREKKESFPLTVTSAQKNPTAFYLCASRGTAYYNSPLHFGNGTRLTVT.

This clone was detected once. The rearrangement uses TRBV5-4 and TRBJ1-5; possible D gene TRBD1, 6 bases. The CDR3 is made up of 14 amino acids. Trimming stripped 3 bases from V and 4 bases from J, with 11 bases between. Looked up from germline, CDR1 is SGHNT and CDR2 is YYREEE (reference sequence). CDR3 nucleotide sequence: TGTGCCAGCAGCTCGGACAGAATTAATCAGCCCCAGCATTTT. Protein: CASSSDRINQPQHF.

This clone was found once. The V call is TRBV3-1 (or the pseudogene TRBV3-2), the J call TRBJ1-1; 9 nucleotides line up with TRBD1. Germline CDR1 reads LGHDT; CDR2 reads YNNKEL (reference sequence). Trimming at V came to 2 bases and at J to 6 bases, leaving 4 bases not matched to a gene. CDR3 length: 14 amino acids. DNA for the CDR3: TGTGCCAGCAGCCAACCGGGACAGGGAGCTGAAGCTTTCTTT. The encoded protein is CASSQPGQGAEAFF.